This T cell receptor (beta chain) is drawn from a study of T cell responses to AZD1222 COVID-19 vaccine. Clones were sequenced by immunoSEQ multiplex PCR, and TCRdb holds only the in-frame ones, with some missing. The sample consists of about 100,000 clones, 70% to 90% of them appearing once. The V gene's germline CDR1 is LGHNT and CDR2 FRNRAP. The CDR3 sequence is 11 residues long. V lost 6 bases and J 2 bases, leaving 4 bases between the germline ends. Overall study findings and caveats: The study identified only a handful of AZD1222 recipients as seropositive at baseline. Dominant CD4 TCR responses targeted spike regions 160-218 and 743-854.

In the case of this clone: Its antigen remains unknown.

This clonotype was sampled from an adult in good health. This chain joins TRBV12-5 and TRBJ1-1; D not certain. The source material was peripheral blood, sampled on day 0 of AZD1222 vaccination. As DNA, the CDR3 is TGTGCTAGTGGAAGAAACACTGAAGCTTTCTTT. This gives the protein CASGRNTEAFF. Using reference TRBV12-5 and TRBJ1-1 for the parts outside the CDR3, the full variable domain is DARVTQTPRHKVTEMGQEVTMRCQPILGHNTVFWYRQTMMQGLELLAYFRNRAPLDDSGMPKDRFSAEMPDATLATLKIQPSEPRDSAVYFCASGRNTEAFFGQGTRLTVV.